The 13 T cell receptor beta chains reported below all come from one sample, sequenced in a study of cytomegalovirus exposure and HLA in healthy donors. Assay used: immunoSEQ multiplex PCR; TCRdb lists only in-frame clones, some missing. The data show 150,000 or so clones, approximately 92% seen once. Sequenced sample: PBMCs. These receptors were obtained from a woman under 30 in good health and CMV-seropositive.

This clone was seen just once. The V and J genes are TRBV27 and TRBJ1-6; D may be TRBD1 (6 bases). Between the trimmed V and J ends, which lost 2 bases and 4 bases, there was a span of 9 bases. The CDR3 length is 15 residues. CDR1 is MNHEY, CDR2 SMNVEV, per germline (reference sequence). The CDR3 loop is CASSLTRGYNSPLHF. The CDR3 nucleotides are TGTGCCAGCAGTTTAACTAGGGGGTATAATTCACCCCTCCACTTT.

The chain carries TRBV28 and TRBJ1-4, with 7 bases fitting TRBD1. CDR3 length: 15 residues. V lost 5 bases, J lost 5 bases, and 8 bases stayed unmatched. Germline values: CDR1 MDHEN, CDR2 SYDVKM. CDR3 in DNA: TGTGCCAGCAGTAGAACACAGGGGTGGAATGAAAAACTGTTTTTT. The encoded protein is CASSRTQGWNEKLFF.

The V call is TRBV5-8, the J call TRBJ2-7; 7 positions agree with TRBD1. Germline V gene sequence: CDR1 SGHTS, CDR2 YDEGEE. The J segment lost 3 bases and the V segment lost 0 bases, leaving 3 bases of the junction unmatched. CDR3 length equals 14 residues. CDR3 residues: CASSLGRGNYEQYF. CDR3 bases: TGTGCCAGCAGCTTGGGCAGGGGGAACTACGAGCAGTACTTC.

The chain couples TRBV9 to TRBJ2-3, with 14 bases lining up with TRBD2. CDR1 and CDR2 (germline): SGDLS, YYNGEE. This CDR3 has 17 amino acids. J gave up 5 bases and V 4 bases, and 9 bases lay outside the gene matches. The CDR3 DNA follows: TGTGCCAGCAGCTCATACACCGGGACTAGCGGGGGAGATACGCAGTATTTT. Translating gives CASSSYTGTSGGDTQYF.

The V call is TRBV9, the J call TRBJ2-3; D is possibly TRBD1 (6 bases). This CDR3 is 13 amino acids long. V was shortened by 4 bases and J by 6 bases, with 12 bases between the two germline ends. In germline, CDR1 is SGDLS, CDR2 YYNGEE. The CDR3 bases are TGTGCCAGCAGCCCCCAGGGGTCGGATACGCAGTATTTT. Translated: CASSPQGSDTQYF.

Here the CDR3 reads CASTRNTEAFF. CDR3 nucleotide sequence: TGTGCCAGCACCAGAAACACTGAAGCTTTCTTT. The J gene is TRBJ1-1, the V gene TRBV6-1; D is undetermined. The V gene lost 7 bases and the J gene lost 2 bases, with 5 bases spanning the gap. The CDR3 covers 11 residues. CDR1 and CDR2 from the germline V gene are MNHNS and SASEGT.

V usage is TRBV6-5 and J usage is TRBJ1-1, with a possible D match to TRBD1 (5 bases). Trimming pared 3 bases from V and 4 bases from J, leaving 15 bases between. The CDR3 is 15 amino acids. Germline CDR1 and CDR2: MNHEY and SVGAGI. CDR3 protein: CASSYLAGRGTEAFF. CDR3 nucleotide sequence: TGTGCCAGCAGTTATTTGGCAGGGCGGGGCACTGAAGCTTTCTTT.

The CDR3 DNA reads TGTGCCAGCAGTTTGCGGGGACTTAACACCGGGGAGCTGTTTTTT. Translating it yields CASSLRGLNTGELFF. This sequence joins TRBV27 and TRBJ2-2, with D possibly being TRBD2 (6 bases). The CDR3 runs 15 residues. Trimming took 3 bases from V and 2 from J, leaving 10 bases between them. The germline V gene encodes CDR1 MNHEY and CDR2 SMNVEV (reference sequence).

The chain recombines TRBV4-2 with TRBJ1-1; possibly TRBD1 for D (6 bases). Germline CDR1 and CDR2: LGHNA and YNFKEQ. The CDR3 sequence is 15 residues long. V lost 0 bases and J 0 bases, leaving 8 bases between the germline ends. The CDR3 bases are TGTGCCAGCAGCCAAGAAGGGGGATTGAACACTGAAGCTTTCTTT. It yields the protein CASSQEGGLNTEAFF.

This chain connects TRBV5-4 to TRBJ1-2; TRBD1 aligns across 8 bases. Germline V gene data show CDR1 as SGHNT and CDR2 as YYREEE (reference sequence). This CDR3 has 13 residues. V lost 2 bases to trimming and J lost 6 bases; unmatched junction nucleotides: 3. The CDR3 sequence: CASSFETGDGYTF. As DNA, the CDR3 is TGTGCCAGCAGCTTCGAGACAGGGGATGGCTACACCTTC.

The gene calls are TRBV7-3 and TRBJ2-5; maybe TRBD2 (6 bases). V lost 3 bases to trimming and J lost 3 bases, with 8 bases between them. Germline loops: CDR1 SGHTA, CDR2 FQGTGA. The CDR3 totals 13 residues. CDR3 in amino acids: CASSLGLEETQYF. The CDR3 region has the DNA TGTGCCAGCAGCTTGGGACTGGAAGAGACCCAGTACTTC.

V gene TRBV18 combines with J gene TRBJ2-2; TRBD1 agrees at 7 bases. Looked up from germline, CDR1 is KGHSH and CDR2 is LQKENI. V trimming: 2 bases; J trimming: 6 bases; junction bases outside the gene matches: 9. This CDR3 contains 16 residues. For the CDR3, the DNA is TGTGCCAGCTCACCAAGGGGCACAGGGGAACCCGGGGAGCTGTTTTTT. This encodes CASSPRGTGEPGELFF.

The table lists this clone with a count of one. The J gene is TRBJ2-5, the V gene TRBV25-1; a weak D match, TRBD1 (6 bases). Trimming shortened V by 3 bases and J by 1 base, and 6 bases separated the two germline ends. Germline CDR1 is MGHDK and CDR2 is SYGVNS. The CDR3 extends over 13 amino acids. DNA of the CDR3: TGTGCCAGCAGTGAGGGGGCCCAAGAGACCCAGTACTTC. Translated: CASSEGAQETQYF.